Presented here are 17 T cell receptor beta chains from one specimen sequenced in a study of blood T cells in healthy people across ages. Combining a sample-barcoded 5' primer with a J-beta primer mix, a second PCR ran for roughly 6 to 12 cycles. MiXCR was run by TCRdb on the 5' RACE reads, yielding one entry per CDR3 protein. Among some 1.5 million distinct CDR3 sequences listed, roughly 28% were seen once. Sample: blood. The source of these receptors is a woman in her twenties or thirties in good health.

CDR3 residues: CASSPEGINEKLFF. CDR3 sequence (DNA): TGTGCCAGCAGCCCCGAAGGAATTAATGAAAAACTGTTTTTT. The rearrangement links TRBV6-2 or TRBV6-3 to TRBJ1-4; D gene unclear. The germline V gene encodes CDR1 MNHEY and CDR2 SVGEGT. The CDR3 consists of 14 residues. The V and J ends lost 6 bases and 4 bases respectively, with 12 bases between them.

The V call is TRBV30, the J call TRBJ2-5; a possible D gene is TRBD2 (6 bases). The CDR3 totals 15 residues. Trimming shortened V by 3 bases and J by 1 base, and 15 bases separated the two germline ends. Germline V gene data show CDR1 as GTSNPN and CDR2 as SVGIG (reference sequence). CDR3 sequence (DNA): TGTGCCTGGAGCGGCTGGACTAATCGCCAAGAGACCCAGTACTTC. Protein sequence: CAWSGWTNRQETQYF.

Notes on this clonotype: A much larger clone differs by one base, so this may be a read error. Here the CDR3 reads CASSQDPADSYEQYF. CDR3 bases: TGCGCCAGCAGCCAAGATCCTGCCGACTCCTACGAGCAGTACTTC. This rearrangement joins TRBV4-3 to TRBJ2-7; D uncertain. Trimming shortened V by 0 bases and J by 0 bases, and 9 bases separated the two germline ends. This CDR3 is 15 amino acids long. Germline V lookup: CDR1 LGHNA, CDR2 YSLEER.

In its sample, this clonotype was seen a few times. The chain has TRBV7-9 and TRBJ2-1; a possible D gene is TRBD2 (6 bases). The CDR3 has 16 residues. Germline CDR1 and CDR2: SEHNR and FQNEAQ (reference sequence). Deletions cut 5 bases from V and 7 bases from J, with 21 bases between. Written as DNA, the CDR3 is TGTGCCAGCAGCCACAGTGGTAGCGGACCCAAAAATGAGCAGTTCTTC. It codes for CASSHSGSGPKNEQFF. Full variable domain (rest looked up from reference TRBV7-9 and TRBJ2-1): DTGVSQNPRHKITKRGQNVTFRCDPISEHNRLYWYRQTLGQGPEFLTYFQNEAQLEKSRLLSDRFSAERPKGSFSTLEIQRTEQGDSAMYLCASSHSGSGPKNEQFFGPGTRLTVL.

The gene calls are TRBV5-1 and TRBJ2-7, with 7 bases lining up with TRBD2. Germline-derived CDR1 and CDR2 are SGHRS and YFSETQ. The CDR3 is 14 residues long. Germline trimming cut 0 bases from V and 5 bases from J; bases unmatched to any gene: 5. For the CDR3, the DNA is TGCGCCAGCAGCTTGGAGGCGGGAGTGGACGAGCAGTACTTC. Its protein is CASSLEAGVDEQYF.

This chain connects TRBV5-1 to TRBJ1-2; no clear D. Germline V gene sequence: CDR1 SGHRS, CDR2 YFSETQ. The CDR3 sequence is 14 residues long. V lost 4 bases to trimming and J lost 0 bases, with 10 bases between them. CDR3 bases: TGCGCCAGCAGCCGGGGAGGCCCTAACTATGGCTACACCTTC. Translating gives CASSRGGPNYGYTF.

As concerns this clonotype: This may come from a read error, since a much larger clone is one base off. The chain links TRBV28 to TRBJ2-7; 13 nucleotides agree with TRBD2. The length of the CDR3 is 15 residues. After removal of 4 bases from V and 7 bases from J, the junction contained 7 bases not matched to a gene. Germline CDR1 is MDHEN and CDR2 is SYDVKM. CDR3 nucleotide sequence: TGTGCCAGCAGTTGGACTAGCGGGGGCGGGAATGAGCAGTACTTC. Protein: CASSWTSGGGNEQYF.

The gene calls are TRBV20-1 and TRBJ2-5, with TRBD2 as a possible D gene (5 bases). Trimming pared 6 bases from V and 5 bases from J, leaving 19 bases between. Germline loops: CDR1 DFQATT, CDR2 SNEGSKA (reference sequence). The CDR3 consists of 14 residues. CDR3 amino acids: CSAPPARVGETQYF. Here the CDR3 DNA reads TGCAGTGCCCCGCCAGCGAGGGTAGGGGAGACCCAGTACTTC.

This clonotype occurred a few times. The chain uses TRBV12-3 or TRBV12-4 and TRBJ1-5, with TRBD1 matching over 8 bases. The CDR3 is made up of 14 amino acids. Trimming cost V 5 bases and J 4 bases; bases outside gene matches: 4. CDR3 in amino acids: CASSTTGANQPQHF. As DNA, the CDR3 is TGTGCCAGCAGTACGACAGGGGCTAATCAGCCCCAGCATTTT.

The chain combines TRBV12-3 or TRBV12-4 with TRBJ1-2; 10 bases are a match to TRBD1. With V trimmed by 3 bases and J by 7 bases, 11 bases remained unmatched. CDR3 length: 16 residues. This CDR3 reads CASSFAGGQGRGGYTF. CDR3 coding DNA: TGTGCCAGCAGTTTCGCTGGGGGACAGGGGAGAGGTGGCTACACCTTC.

J is TRBJ2-3 and V is TRBV20-1; 8 bases match TRBD2. Trimming removed 3 bases from V and 5 bases from J; junction bases left unmatched: 13. The CDR3 has 16 residues. CDR1 and CDR2 (germline): DFQATT, SNEGSKA (reference sequence). As DNA, the CDR3 is TGCAGTGCTAGGGATTTAGCGGGACTGGGAGGAGATACGCAGTATTTT. Amino acids: CSARDLAGLGGDTQYF.

The J gene is TRBJ2-7, the V gene TRBV6-2 or TRBV6-3; D gene uncertain. V lost 6 bases and J 7 bases, leaving 10 bases between the germline ends. The CDR3 has 11 residues. CDR1 is MNHEY and CDR2 is SVGEGT in the germline V gene. This CDR3 reads CASSLQLEQYF. DNA of the CDR3: TGTGCCAGCAGCCTGCAACTAGAGCAGTACTTC.

The chain joins TRBV5-1 to TRBJ1-1; TRBD1 agrees at 11 bases. The CDR3 extends over 13 amino acids. V trimming: 3 bases; J trimming: 10 bases; junction bases outside the gene matches: 5. Looked up from germline, CDR1 is SGHRS and CDR2 is YFSETQ. CDR3 DNA: TGCGCCAGCAGCTCGGGACAGGGGGGGGGAGCTTTCTTT. The encoded protein is CASSSGQGGGAFF. The full variable domain, in which reference TRBV5-1 and TRBJ1-1 provide the parts outside the CDR3, is KAGVTQTPRYLIKTRGQQVTLSCSPISGHRSVSWYQQTPGQGLQFLFEYFSETQRNKGNFPGRFSGRQFSNSRSEMNVSTLELGDSALYLCASSSGQGGGAFFGQGTRLTVV.

This chain connects TRBV24-1 to TRBJ1-2; 9 bases line up with TRBD1. Per germline, CDR1 KGHDR and CDR2 SFDVKD. V gave up 4 bases and J gave up 7 bases; unmatched junction bases: 9. The CDR3 has 15 residues. The CDR3 sequence: CATSEPGDREVGYTF. The CDR3 coding sequence is TGTGCCACCAGTGAGCCGGGGGACAGGGAGGTTGGCTACACCTTC.

The genes are TRBV9 and TRBJ1-6; 9 bases are shared with TRBD1. Germline V gene lookup returns CDR1 SGDLS and CDR2 YYNGEE. The V and J ends lost 2 bases and 9 bases, in that order; junction bases with no gene match: 6. The CDR3 spans 15 residues. The CDR3 DNA reads as TGTGCCAGCAGCGTGGAAGGACAGGGGACTTCACCCCTCCACTTT. Protein product: CASSVEGQGTSPLHF.

This clonotype was found a few times. This rearrangement joins TRBV10-3 to TRBJ2-3; D not resolved. Between the trimmed V and J ends, which lost 3 bases and 0 bases, there was a span of 4 bases. The CDR3 has 13 amino acids. CDR1 and CDR2 (germline): ENHRY, SYGVKD. The chain's CDR3 is CAISEGSTDTQYF. DNA of the CDR3: TGTGCCATCAGTGAAGGGAGCACAGATACGCAGTATTTT.

At least ten counts were recorded for this clonotype. The chain links TRBV12-3 or TRBV12-4 to TRBJ2-1; 11 positions match TRBD2. The V gene end was trimmed by 2 bases and the J gene end by 7 bases; junction bases not matched to a gene: 4. The CDR3 totals 15 residues. The CDR3: CASSLTGLADNEQFF. In DNA form, the CDR3 reads TGTGCCAGCAGTTTAACGGGACTAGCGGATAATGAGCAGTTCTTC.